This entry describes one TCR beta chain. The antigen this receptor binds is unknown. No much larger clonotype is one base removed from it; base qualities were not supplied. The entry originates in a study of blood T cell repertoires in COVID-19 (dated by TCRdb to between 2020 and 2021). Broadly, across the study: The collaborator samples originated in the United States, Italy and Spain and spanned the acute and convalescent phases of COVID-19. The prospective study material was composed of cDNA or gDNA derived from T cells, B-cell-depleted T cells, or PBMCs. The repertoires were released in a freely available public database intended as a resource for research on the immune response to SARS-CoV-2. The samples were drawn from two sources: the first 160 participants of the ongoing ImmuneRACE study, and 1,000 to 1,500 subjects contributed by 6 global collaborators. Sample metadata almost always included a de-identified subject ID, COVID-19 status, age in years and sex. The dataset comprised deeply sampled blood TCRbeta repertoires from subjects exposed to, actively infected with, or recovered from COVID-19. HLA class I and class II types, where available, came from metadata supplied by the sample provider rather than from assay-based typing.

The CDR3 has 17 amino acids, counting the end cysteine and phenylalanine. Left in the record is the CDR3 DNA by itself, 51 bases read in frame from the first base. V sheds 0 bases and J sheds 1 base, leaving 16 bases between their ends. CDR1 and CDR2 (SGHTA, FQGNSA) derive from the germline V gene. General findings and caveats noted by the study authors: How much clinical and demographic metadata was included differed by source and by participant, and the metadata was provided uncurated.

The immunoSEQ Assay, a bias-controlled multiplex PCR, was used to amplify TCRbeta CDR3 regions from genomic DNA. From the authors' description of their analysis: Within the assay, amplification of reference gene primers was used to estimate how many nucleated cells each sample contained. Sequence reads were collapsed and filtered to measure the absolute abundance of every unique TCRbeta CDR3 rearrangement. For each sample, productive Simpson clonality was calculated by taking the square root of Simpson's diversity index across productive rearrangements. TCRdb took this table from immuneACCESS and kept in-frame rearrangements with V and J called. Such tables lack part of the clones; where checked against another copy, unresolved V genes explain under half of the gap, and the rest is unexplained. D and trimming come from the DNA, and the V and J calls and clone size come from that table. In all, the sample holds approximately 110,000 clones, and about four fifths of those were seen once. In total, the top ten clones hold over 9% of the sample.

Whole blood was collected in K2EDTA tubes by collaborating institutions according to the institutions' own protocols. For TCRbeta analysis, collaborators shipped samples in one of three forms: frozen whole blood, isolated PBMCs, or DNA extracted from either of those sample types. The sequenced material came from peripheral blood. Recombination joined TRBV7-2 with TRBJ2-7; TRBD1 might be the D gene, on 6 matching bases. The receptor comes from a woman in her 70s with acute or convalescent COVID-19. The CDR3 here reads CASSLAGAGDGSYEQYF. In nucleotide form, the sequence is TGTGCCAGCAGCTTAGCGGGGGCAGGGGATGGGTCCTACGAGCAGTACTTC. Reference TRBV7-2 and TRBJ2-7 genes cover what lies past the CDR3, so the full variable domain is GAGVSQSPSNKVTEKGKDVELRCDPISGHTALYWYRQSLGQGLEFLIYFQGNSAPDKSGLPSDRFSAERTGGSVSTLTIQRTQQEDSAVYLCASSLAGAGDGSYEQYFGPGTRLTVT.